Presented here are 20 T cell receptor beta chains from one specimen sequenced in a study of metastatic and nonmetastatic thyroid tumors. TCRdb reassembled clones from the PCR reads with MiXCR. The repertoire has 45,000 to 50,000 clones, 20% to 25% of them found once; the top ten carry 3% to 3.5%. Thyroid surgery had not been preceded by any treatment in any patient. The sequenced sample was blood. The receptors derive from a male donor with papillary thyroid cancer or a benign thyroid nodule (not recorded which). Some clones in this sample may be carry-over from other donors' samples.

This clone was recorded at least ten times. The chain uses TRBV19 and TRBJ2-7; D perhaps matches TRBD2 (6 bases). V gave up 4 bases and J gave up 0 bases, with 16 bases separating them. Germline CDR1 LNHDA, CDR2 SQIVND (reference sequence). There are 16 residues in the CDR3. The CDR3 nucleotides read TGTGCCAGTAGTACCCCCTCCGGGACTTCCTCCTACGAGCAGTACTTC. It specifies CASSTPSGTSSYEQYF. The variable domain in full, completed from reference TRBV19 and TRBJ2-7, reads DGGITQSPKYLFRKEGQNVTLSCEQNLNHDAMYWYRQDPGQGLRLIYYSQIVNDFQKGDIAEGYSVSREKKESFPLTVTSAQKNPTAFYLCASSTPSGTSSYEQYFGPGTRLTVT.

This clone was seen a handful of times. The rearrangement links TRBV27 to TRBJ2-7; TRBD1 aligns across 9 bases. V shed 4 bases and J 3 bases; nucleotides not matched to a gene: 4. Germline loops: CDR1 MNHEY, CDR2 SMNVEV (reference sequence). The CDR3 covers 14 residues. CDR3 coding DNA: TGTGCCAGCAGTTCCACGACAGGGGGCTACGAGCAGTACTTC. This encodes CASSSTTGGYEQYF.

The genes are TRBV30 and TRBJ2-3; the match to TRBD2 covers 9 bases. J was trimmed by 3 bases and V by 5 bases; bases with no gene match: 6. This CDR3 spans 14 amino acids. Germline V gene lookup returns CDR1 GTSNPN and CDR2 SVGIG (reference sequence). Here the CDR3 reads CAWGLAGLTDTQYF. CDR3 coding DNA: TGTGCCTGGGGTCTAGCGGGACTAACAGATACGCAGTATTTT.

V is TRBV7-2 and J is TRBJ1-5, with TRBD1 identical over 7 bases. The V and J ends lost 4 bases and 10 bases, in that order; junction bases with no gene match: 7. CDR1 and CDR2 (germline): SGHTA, FQGNSA. The CDR3 runs 13 residues. The CDR3 DNA reads as TGTGCCAGCAGCTGGGGACAGAAAAGTCCCCAGCATTTT. Translating it yields CASSWGQKSPQHF.

The genes are TRBV6-1 and TRBJ1-5, with 8 positions matching TRBD1. V was clipped by 4 bases and J by 7 bases; unmatched bases: 9. The CDR3 consists of 15 residues. Looked up from germline, CDR1 is MNHNS and CDR2 is SASEGT. The CDR3 DNA reads TGTGCCAGCAGTGCGCAGGGGGCTGGAAAGCAGCCCCAGCATTTT. Translated: CASSAQGAGKQPQHF.

The rearrangement links TRBV6-5 to TRBJ2-2, with no clear D. This CDR3 is built from 15 residues. The germline V gene has CDR1 MNHEY and CDR2 SVGAGI. V was trimmed by 0 bases and J by 2 bases, leaving 7 bases between them. CDR3 nucleotides: TGTGCCAGCAGTTACTCCCCAGATAACACCGGGGAGCTGTTTTTT. This sequence encodes CASSYSPDNTGELFF.

This clone was seen many times. The chain links TRBV11-2 to TRBJ1-3, with a tentative D call TRBD1 (6 bases). The CDR3 runs to 14 residues. The germline V gene has CDR1 SGHAT and CDR2 FQNNGV. Trimming removed 5 bases at V and 2 bases at J, with 10 bases between. In nucleotides, the CDR3 is TGTGCCAGCAGCCCCGGGACAACTGGAAACACCATATATTTT. Residues: CASSPGTTGNTIYF.

This clone was seen many times. The V call is TRBV7-8, the J call TRBJ2-7, with TRBD1 as a possible D gene (5 bases). Per germline, CDR1 SGHVS and CDR2 FQNEAQ. Trimming cost V 5 bases and J 3 bases, with 14 bases left between them. The CDR3 consists of 14 residues. For the CDR3, the DNA is TGTGCCAGCAGCCTAATACAGGTCAACTACGAGCAGTACTTC. Its translation: CASSLIQVNYEQYF.

The chain links TRBV11-3 to TRBJ2-7; D unresolved. Germline V gene data show CDR1 as SGHNT and CDR2 as YENEEA. V lost 1 base to trimming and J lost 6 bases, with 16 bases between them. This CDR3 is 15 amino acids long. This CDR3 reads CASSLGPLSRGEQYF. The CDR3 bases are TGTGCCAGCAGCTTAGGGCCTCTCTCTCGTGGCGAGCAGTACTTC.

This clone was seen more than once but under ten times. This rearrangement joins TRBV6-1 to TRBJ1-5; D unresolved. Germline CDR1 reads MNHNS; CDR2 reads SASEGT. The CDR3 runs 12 residues. With 6 bases removed from V and 3 bases from J, the gap between germline ends came to 6 bases. CDR3 sequence: CASSRSNQPQHF. The CDR3 DNA sequence: TGTGCCAGCAGCAGGTCCAATCAGCCCCAGCATTTT.

This clone was recorded at least ten times. The rearrangement joins TRBV19 to TRBJ1-3; the D gene is possibly TRBD1 (6 bases). CDR1 and CDR2 from the germline V gene are LNHDA and SQIVND (reference sequence). CDR3 length: 16 amino acids. The V and J ends lost 6 bases and 0 bases respectively, with 15 bases between them. CDR3 residues: CASRDPLTGSGNTIYF. CDR3 nucleotides: TGTGCCAGTAGAGACCCCCTGACAGGCTCTGGAAACACCATATATTTT.

For this clone: At the DNA level, this CDR3 is encoded by other sequences in the same sample as well. The chain recombines TRBV5-1 with TRBJ2-7; D may correspond to TRBD1 or TRBD2 (5 bases each). The germline V and J ends were trimmed by 0 bases and 7 bases, with 20 bases remaining between them. The CDR3 covers 16 residues. Germline V gene lookup returns CDR1 SGHRS and CDR2 YFSETQ. The CDR3 reads CASSLVPSGTVQEQYF. DNA of the CDR3: TGCGCCAGCAGCTTGGTCCCCTCTGGGACGGTGCAAGAGCAGTACTTC.

In its sample, this clone was seen many times. The chain couples TRBV6-1 to TRBJ2-3; 8 bases fit TRBD2. The length of the CDR3 is 15 residues. V lost 6 bases to trimming and J lost 4 bases; unmatched junction nucleotides: 9. Germline loops: CDR1 MNHNS, CDR2 SASEGT. The CDR3: CASRTAGDGSDTQYF. CDR3 coding DNA: TGTGCCAGCAGGACAGCGGGAGATGGGTCAGATACGCAGTATTTT.

This clone showed up just a few times. The chain uses TRBV6-5 and TRBJ1-2, with D possibly TRBD1 on 5 matching bases. There are 17 residues in the CDR3. Germline lookup yields CDR1 MNHEY and CDR2 SVGAGI. Trimming shortened V by 4 bases and J by 3 bases, and 21 bases separated the two germline ends. As DNA, the CDR3 is TGTGCCAGCAGTTTTACAGGTGCGGGGACTCATCACTATGGCTACACCTTC. It is translated as CASSFTGAGTHHYGYTF.

At least ten counts were recorded for this clone. J is TRBJ1-5 and V is TRBV19; 8 nucleotides line up with TRBD1. The CDR3 totals 15 residues. The junction had 17 bases not matched to a gene; V was cut back by 10 bases and J by 9 bases. Germline assignment: CDR1 LNHDA and CDR2 SQIVND (reference sequence). The CDR3 nucleotides are TGTGCCACCACGGCGGGGGTACAGGGGGGGCGGCCCCAGCATTTT. This codes for CATTAGVQGGRPQHF.

The chain employs TRBV10-1 and TRBJ2-7; TRBD1 matches 10 bases. The trim removed 3 bases at V and 4 bases at J, leaving 6 bases unmatched. CDR3 length equals 15 residues. Germline V gene lookup returns CDR1 WNHNN and CDR2 SYGVQD (reference sequence). CDR3 DNA sequence: TGCGCCAGCAGTGAAATCGACAGGGGGCGTTACGAGCAGTACGTC. It is translated as CASSEIDRGRYEQYV.

This clone was observed a few times. The chain uses TRBV6-5 and TRBJ1-6; D is undetermined. CDR3 size: 15 residues. Germline V gives CDR1 MNHEY, CDR2 SVGAGI. V was trimmed by 2 bases and J by 7 bases, leaving 12 bases between them. This CDR3 reads CASSYGQVKNSPLHF. The DNA of the CDR3 is TGTGCCAGCAGTTACGGGCAGGTCAAGAATTCACCCCTCCACTTT.

The chain combines TRBV5-6 with TRBJ1-1, with 7 bases aligning to TRBD1. The length of the CDR3 is 13 residues. Germline V gene data show CDR1 as SGHDT and CDR2 as YYEEEE. After removal of 4 bases from V and 9 bases from J, the junction contained 9 bases not matched to a gene. CDR3 nucleotides: TGTGCCAGCAGCCCGACAGGGAGTGAGAAAGCTTTCTTT. This translates into CASSPTGSEKAFF.

This clone occurred many times. The gene calls are TRBV5-1 and TRBJ2-1; D unclear. V dropped 4 bases and J dropped 5 bases, with 10 bases sitting between them. There are 13 residues in the CDR3. The germline V gene encodes CDR1 SGHRS and CDR2 YFSETQ. Here the CDR3 DNA reads TGCGCCAGCAGCGGTGGGTATAACAATGAGCAGTTCTTC. This sequence encodes CASSGGYNNEQFF.

The J gene is TRBJ1-5, the V gene TRBV7-2, with D unresolved. The CDR3 runs to 15 residues. Looked up from germline, CDR1 is SGHTA and CDR2 is FQGNSA. The germline V and J ends were trimmed by 2 bases and 0 bases, with 8 bases remaining between them. The CDR3 coding sequence is TGTGCCAGCAGCTTAAGACACGCTAGCAATCAGCCCCAGCATTTT. Translation: CASSLRHASNQPQHF. Together with reference TRBV7-2 and TRBJ1-5, the CDR3 gives the full variable domain: GAGVSQSPSNKVTEKGKDVELRCDPISGHTALYWYRQSLGQGLEFLIYFQGNSAPDKSGLPSDRFSAERTGGSVSTLTIQRTQQEDSAVYLCASSLRHASNQPQHFGDGTRLSIL.